In this sample, the clone carrying this T cell receptor (beta chain) turned up many times. This sample is part of a study of regulatory T cells in long-lasting Graves disease. The time point here: newly diagnosed GD, antithyroid drugs for less than 3 months. Extracted RNA from PBMCs served as the source of the TCR library. Criteria from the American Thyroid Association guidelines were applied to diagnose Graves' disease. An endocrinology department in Xi'an, China, supplied the patients. Arm-PCR of CDR3 regions with iRepertoire HTBI primers generated TCR beta libraries. TCRdb re-called the multiplex PCR reads through MiXCR, storing one row per CDR3 protein. The sample contains 400,000 to 550,000 distinct CDR3 sequences, around 15% of which appear only once. The V segment lost 3 bases and the J segment 7 bases; nucleotides outside the gene matches: 7. Looked up from germline, CDR1 is MNHEY and CDR2 is SMNVEV (reference sequence). This CDR3 has 17 amino acids.

These same data were also listed under a study on T cells in Graves' hyperthyroidism and ophthalmopathy. That study adds: Patients showing uncontrolled infection, other autoimmune disease, pregnancy or lactation were ineligible.

The genes are TRBV27 and TRBJ2-3; 16 bases agree with TRBD2. The clonotype originates from a woman aged 25 to 39 with Graves disease. The sample was peripheral blood mononuclear cells (PBMCs), taken at new diagnosis, from a patient treated with antithyroid drugs. The CDR3 region has the DNA TGTGCCAGCAGTTTCCCCCCGGGACTAGCGGGAGGGCATACGCAGTATTTT. Encoded protein: CASSFPPGLAGGHTQYF.